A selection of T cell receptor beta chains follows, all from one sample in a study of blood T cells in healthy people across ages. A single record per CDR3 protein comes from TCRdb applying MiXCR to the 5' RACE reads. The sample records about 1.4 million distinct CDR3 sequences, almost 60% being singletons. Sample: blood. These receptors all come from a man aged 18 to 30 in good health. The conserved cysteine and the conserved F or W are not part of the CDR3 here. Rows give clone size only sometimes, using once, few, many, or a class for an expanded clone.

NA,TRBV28,ASSLDDRGSQPQH
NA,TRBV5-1,ASDVDFPDTQY
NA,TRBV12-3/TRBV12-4,ASSSGGTIRPYEQY
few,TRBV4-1,ASSQLQGDEQF
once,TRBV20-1,SAPGSGELSEQY
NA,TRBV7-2,ASSPRVAWSAETQY
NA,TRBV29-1,SGYLAGAPNEQF
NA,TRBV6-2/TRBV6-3,ASSHLEAGRSSYEQY
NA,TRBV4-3,ASSQGVYYEQY
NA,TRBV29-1,SAAGTGAYEQY
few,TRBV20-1,SARDTSTFIEQY
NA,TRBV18,ASSQRGEGEKLF
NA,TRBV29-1,SVESGRHTGELF
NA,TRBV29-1,SVEEGGPGGTDTQY
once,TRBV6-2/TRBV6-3,ASSSLRGTSYEQY
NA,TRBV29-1,SVEILPLGEKLF
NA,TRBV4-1,ASSRGGANINTEAF
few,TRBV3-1,ASSPRGRFTDTQY
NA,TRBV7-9,ASSPPGTGTSGANVLT
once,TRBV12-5,ASGSHLAGGRRYEQY